Sequencing of this T cell receptor beta chain was carried out in a study of blood T cell repertoires in COVID-19. For the study at large: PBMCs, B-cell-depleted T cells, or T cells provided the cDNA or gDNA that made up the material.

The CDR3 has 13 residues. Germline V CDR1 and CDR2: KGHSH, LQKENI. V lost 6 bases, J lost 2 bases, and 10 bases lay in between. Profiled with immunoSEQ multiplex PCR; TCRdb holds only in-frame clones, not every one. The sample lists 300,000 to 400,000 clones; 85% to 95% were seen once. A PCR-confirmed or clinician-diagnosed COVID-19 case had contacted exposed participants within 2 weeks of entry. Material: PBMCs or T cells enriched from blood (not recorded which). This receptor was obtained from a young woman who had been exposed to COVID-19. V is TRBV18 and J is TRBJ2-5, with a possible D match to TRBD1 (5 bases). The CDR3 here is CASSLRVQETQYF. In DNA form, the CDR3 reads TGTGCCAGCTCCCTCAGGGTTCAAGAGACCCAGTACTTC.